These T cell receptor beta chains were read from a single sample in a study of blood T cell repertoires in COVID-19. The method was immunoSEQ multiplex PCR; TCRdb's version includes in-frame clones alone and lacks a portion of them. Here the sample spans about 280,000 clones, around 90% being singletons. Input material: PBMCs or T cells enriched from blood (not recorded which). The source is a woman between 18 and 29 years old with acute COVID-19. CDR3s include the opening cysteine and the closing phenylalanine or tryptophan. D genes are given only for firm matches. The size of a clone is reported for some rows only, either as once, few or many, or as a class for expanded clones.

D	J	size	V	CDR3	DNA
TRBD2	TRBJ2-3	NA	TRBV15	CATGPGGVTGGPDTQYF	TGTGCCACCGGACCTGGGGGGGTAACGGGAGGGCCAGATACGCAGTATTTT
NA	TRBJ2-5	NA	TRBV21-1	CASSKSPSGRALGETQYF	TGTGCCAGCAGCAAGTCTCCTAGCGGGAGGGCCCTCGGGGAGACCCAGTACTTC
NA	TRBJ2-1	NA	TRBV15	CATSRDSRNEQFF	TGTGCCACCAGCAGAGATTCCCGCAATGAGCAGTTCTTC
TRBD2	TRBJ2-1	NA	TRBV10-3	CASDSGTIDEQFF	TGTGCCAGCGATAGCGGGACTATAGATGAGCAGTTCTTC
NA	TRBJ1-6	NA	TRBV27	CASSLYYNSPLHF	TGTGCCAGCAGTTTGTATTATAATTCACCCCTCCACTTT
NA	TRBJ1-2	NA	TRBV28	CASSFGNNYGYTF	TGTGCCAGCAGTTTTGGCAACAACTATGGCTACACCTTC
TRBD1	TRBJ2-4	NA	TRBV28	CASSWDRGKNIQYF	TGTGCCAGCAGTTGGGACAGGGGCAAAAACATTCAGTACTTC
NA	TRBJ2-2	few	TRBV11-3	CASSLQYTGELFF	TGTGCCAGCAGCTTACAGTACACCGGGGAGCTGTTTTTT
NA	TRBJ2-7	NA	TRBV3-1/TRBV3-2	CASSRQANYEQYF	TGTGCCAGCAGCCGACAGGCAAACTACGAGCAGTACTTC
NA	TRBJ2-7	NA	TRBV5-1	CASSLSPGSAYEQYF	TGCGCCAGCAGCTTGTCCCCGGGTTCAGCCTACGAGCAGTACTTC
TRBD1	TRBJ2-7	NA	TRBV2	CASSLRTGDPHEQYF	TGTGCCAGCAGTCTACGAACAGGGGATCCCCACGAGCAGTACTTC
NA	TRBJ2-7	NA	TRBV4-3	CASSQDRTGLTYEQYF	TGCGCCAGCAGCCAAGATAGGACAGGACTAACCTACGAGCAGTACTTC
NA	TRBJ2-7	NA	TRBV5-8	CASRPPLSEQYF	TGTGCCAGCAGACCACCGTTGAGCGAGCAGTACTTC
NA	TRBJ2-1	NA	TRBV10-3	CAISGVRGGNEQFF	TGTGCCATCAGTGGAGTGAGGGGGGGCAATGAGCAGTTCTTC
TRBD2	TRBJ2-1	NA	TRBV5-1	CASSREGPNEQFF	TGCGCCAGCAGCCGGGAGGGCCCCAATGAGCAGTTCTTC
NA	TRBJ1-1	once	TRBV4-3	CASSQGQGVVNTEAFF	TGCGCCAGCAGCCAAGGACAAGGGGTCGTGAACACTGAAGCTTTCTTT
NA	TRBJ2-7	NA	TRBV6-5	CASRRLDEQYF	TGTGCCAGCAGGCGACTTGACGAGCAGTACTTC
NA	TRBJ2-1	once	TRBV18	CASSPPVLAYNEQFF	TGTGCCAGCTCACCACCGGTTCTAGCGTACAATGAGCAGTTCTTC
NA	TRBJ1-6	once	TRBV30	CAWSADTTSPLHF	TGTGCCTGGAGTGCGGACACAACCTCACCCCTCCACTTT
NA	TRBJ2-1	NA	TRBV7-8	CASSLPTRTTYNEQFF	TGTGCCAGCAGCTTACCCACTCGGACAACCTACAATGAGCAGTTCTTC
TRBD1	TRBJ1-2	NA	TRBV28	CASTDHRGLTYGYTF	TGTGCCAGCACGGATCACAGGGGGCTTACCTATGGCTACACCTTC
NA	TRBJ1-5	once	TRBV4-1	CASSRRGNQPQHF	TGCGCCAGCAGCCGCAGGGGCAATCAGCCCCAGCATTTT
TRBD1	TRBJ1-3	NA	TRBV6-5	CASSYSTGAGNTIYF	TGTGCCAGCAGTTACTCGACAGGGGCTGGAAACACCATATATTTT
TRBD2	TRBJ2-7	NA	TRBV2	CASRPTSGRSVYEQYF	TGTGCCAGCAGACCGACTAGCGGGAGGTCGGTCTACGAGCAGTACTTC
NA	TRBJ1-2	NA	TRBV7-9	CASSPGDYGYTF	TGTGCCAGCAGCCCCGGGGACTATGGCTACACCTTC
TRBD2	TRBJ2-7	NA	TRBV24-1	CATSDPRGGDSYEQYF	TGTGCCACCAGTGACCCCCGGGGGGGTGACTCCTACGAGCAGTACTTC
TRBD1	TRBJ1-5	NA	TRBV2	CASSAFGQGNQPQHF	TGTGCCAGCAGTGCCTTTGGACAGGGCAATCAGCCCCAGCATTTT
NA	TRBJ1-6	NA	TRBV7-9	CASSLAGLGSPLHF	TGTGCCAGCAGCTTGGCAGGGTTGGGGTCACCCCTCCACTTT
TRBD2	TRBJ2-7	NA	TRBV5-1	CASSLGLAGEQYF	TGCGCCAGCAGCCTGGGACTAGCGGGCGAGCAGTACTTC
NA	TRBJ2-1	once	TRBV6-2/TRBV6-3	CASSPAGSSYNEQFF	TGTGCCAGCAGTCCGGCGGGGAGCTCCTACAATGAGCAGTTCTTC
NA	TRBJ1-2	NA	TRBV6-6	CASGDSYGYTF	TGTGCCAGCGGCGACAGCTATGGCTACACCTTC
NA	TRBJ2-2	NA	TRBV7-9	CASSLALGVAGELFF	TGTGCCAGCAGCTTAGCGCTCGGTGTCGCCGGGGAGCTGTTTTTT
TRBD2	TRBJ2-7	NA	TRBV4-1	CASSHTSGESYEQYF	TGCGCCAGCAGCCACACTAGCGGGGAAAGCTACGAGCAGTACTTC
TRBD2	TRBJ2-1	NA	TRBV2	CASTRGRSNNEQFF	TGTGCCAGCACCCGCGGGAGAAGTAACAATGAGCAGTTCTTC
TRBD2	TRBJ2-5	once	TRBV5-5	CASSLGLAGQETQYF	TGTGCCAGCAGCTTGGGACTAGCGGGCCAAGAGACCCAGTACTTC
TRBD1	TRBJ2-1	NA	TRBV11-3	CASSRTDRVDNEQFF	TGTGCCAGCAGCCGGACCGACAGGGTAGACAATGAGCAGTTCTTC
TRBD2	TRBJ2-1	NA	TRBV7-7	CASSNDIAGNNEQFF	TGTGCCAGCAGCAACGATATAGCGGGGAACAATGAGCAGTTCTTC
NA	TRBJ1-2	once	TRBV7-2	CASSYTRDYGYTF	TGTGCCAGCAGCTACACACGGGACTATGGCTACACCTTC
TRBD1	TRBJ2-2	NA	TRBV18	CASSPSGQGDAGELFF	TGTGCCAGCTCACCATCGGGACAGGGGGACGCCGGGGAGCTGTTTTTT
TRBD2	TRBJ2-6	NA	TRBV6-5	CASVAGGSGANVLTF	TGTGCCAGCGTAGCGGGAGGCTCCGGGGCCAACGTCCTGACTTTC
TRBD2	TRBJ2-1	NA	TRBV2	CASSGLAGGGLLTYNEQFF	TGTGCCAGCAGTGGACTAGCGGGAGGAGGACTACTGACCTACAATGAGCAGTTCTTC
TRBD2	TRBJ2-1	NA	TRBV9	CASSASGTSGRNNEQFF	TGTGCCAGCAGCGCCTCAGGGACTAGCGGGAGGAATAATGAGCAGTTCTTC
TRBD1	TRBJ1-1	NA	TRBV11-2	CASSPRGPNTEAFF	TGTGCCAGCAGCCCCAGGGGGCCGAACACTGAAGCTTTCTTT
TRBD2	TRBJ2-7	NA	TRBV5-1	CASSLAGLAGGPNEQYF	TGCGCCAGCAGCTTGGCGGGACTAGCGGGAGGGCCCAACGAGCAGTACTTC
NA	TRBJ2-3	NA	TRBV5-1	CASSLGTQGTDTQYF	TGCGCCAGCAGCTTAGGCACCCAGGGCACAGATACGCAGTATTTT
NA	TRBJ2-4	NA	TRBV5-8	CASSPRRAKNIQYF	TGTGCCAGCAGCCCTCGGCGGGCCAAAAACATTCAGTACTTC
NA	TRBJ1-1	NA	TRBV9	CASSGSRLNTEAFF	TGTGCCAGCAGCGGATCCAGATTGAACACTGAAGCTTTCTTT
TRBD2	TRBJ2-7	NA	TRBV11-2	CASSLLRGRGNEQYF	TGTGCCAGCAGCTTACTCCGCGGGAGGGGCAACGAGCAGTACTTC
TRBD1	TRBJ1-5	NA	TRBV6-5	CASTRTGGGNQPQHF	TGTGCCAGCACCAGGACAGGTGGGGGCAATCAGCCCCAGCATTTT
NA	TRBJ1-5	NA	TRBV2	CASTDDRDQPQHF	TGTGCCAGCACCGATGACAGAGATCAGCCCCAGCATTTT